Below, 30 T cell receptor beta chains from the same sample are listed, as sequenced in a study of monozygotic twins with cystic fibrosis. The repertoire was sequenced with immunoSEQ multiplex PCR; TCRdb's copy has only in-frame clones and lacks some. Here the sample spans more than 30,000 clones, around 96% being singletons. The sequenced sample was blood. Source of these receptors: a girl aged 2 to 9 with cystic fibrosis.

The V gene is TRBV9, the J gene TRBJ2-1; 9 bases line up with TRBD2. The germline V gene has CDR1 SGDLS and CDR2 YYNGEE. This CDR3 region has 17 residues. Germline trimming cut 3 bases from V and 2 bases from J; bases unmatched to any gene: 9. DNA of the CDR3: TGTGCCAGCAGCGCATCTACCGGGACTAGCACCTACAATGAGCAGTTCTTC. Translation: CASSASTGTSTYNEQFF.

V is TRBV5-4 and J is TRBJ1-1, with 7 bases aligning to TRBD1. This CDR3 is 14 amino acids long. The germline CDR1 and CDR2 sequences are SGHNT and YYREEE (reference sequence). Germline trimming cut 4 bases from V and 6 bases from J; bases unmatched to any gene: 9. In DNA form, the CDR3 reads TGTGCCAGCAGCGTCCGACAGGGCAGGCCTGAAGCTTTCTTT. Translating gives CASSVRQGRPEAFF.

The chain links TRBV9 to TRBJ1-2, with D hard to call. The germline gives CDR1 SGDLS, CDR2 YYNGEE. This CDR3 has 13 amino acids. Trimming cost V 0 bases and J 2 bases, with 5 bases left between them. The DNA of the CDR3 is TGTGCCAGCAGCGTAGAGGCCAACTATGGCTACACCTTC. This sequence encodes CASSVEANYGYTF.

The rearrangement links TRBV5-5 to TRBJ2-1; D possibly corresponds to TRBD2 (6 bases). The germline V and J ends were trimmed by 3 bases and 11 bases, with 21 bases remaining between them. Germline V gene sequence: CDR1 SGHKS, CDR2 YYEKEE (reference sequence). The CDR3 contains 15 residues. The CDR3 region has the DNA TGTGCCAGCAGCTCTCTGGGGACTCCTCGCGAAAAGCAGTTCTTC. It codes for CASSSLGTPREKQFF. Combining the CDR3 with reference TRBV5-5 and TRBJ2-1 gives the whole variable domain DAGVTQSPTHLIKTRGQQVTLRCSPISGHKSVSWYQQVLGQGPQFIFQYYEKEERGRGNFPDRFSARQFPNYSSELNVNALLLGDSALYLCASSSLGTPREKQFFGPGTRLTVL.

The CDR3 DNA follows: TGTGCCAGCAGTTTCAGGTATCAAATAACAGGGTACCTTGAAGCTTTCTTT. Amino acids: CASSFRYQITGYLEAFF. This chain connects TRBV27 to TRBJ1-1; tentative D call: TRBD1 (6 bases). The CDR3 is 17 residues long. V was cut by 3 bases and J by 7 bases, with 24 bases left in between. CDR1 is MNHEY, CDR2 SMNVEV, per germline (reference sequence).

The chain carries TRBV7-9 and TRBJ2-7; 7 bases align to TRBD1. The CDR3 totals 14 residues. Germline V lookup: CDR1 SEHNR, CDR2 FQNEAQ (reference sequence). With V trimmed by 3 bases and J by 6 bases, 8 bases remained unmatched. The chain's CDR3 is CASSFRQGGVEQYF. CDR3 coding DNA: TGTGCCAGCAGCTTTCGACAGGGTGGGGTCGAGCAGTACTTC.

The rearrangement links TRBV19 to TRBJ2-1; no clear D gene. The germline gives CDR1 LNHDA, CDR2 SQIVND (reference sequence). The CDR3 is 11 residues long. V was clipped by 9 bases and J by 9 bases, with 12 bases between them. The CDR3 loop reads CASASVVEQFF. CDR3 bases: TGTGCCAGCGCTAGTGTGGTTGAGCAGTTCTTC.

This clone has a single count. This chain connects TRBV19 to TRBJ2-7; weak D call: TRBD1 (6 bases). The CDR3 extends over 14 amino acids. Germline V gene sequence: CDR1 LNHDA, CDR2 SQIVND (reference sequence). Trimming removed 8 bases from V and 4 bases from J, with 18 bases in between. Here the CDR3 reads CASSMTGRTYEQYF. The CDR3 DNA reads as TGTGCCAGTTCCATGACAGGTAGGACTTACGAGCAGTACTTC.

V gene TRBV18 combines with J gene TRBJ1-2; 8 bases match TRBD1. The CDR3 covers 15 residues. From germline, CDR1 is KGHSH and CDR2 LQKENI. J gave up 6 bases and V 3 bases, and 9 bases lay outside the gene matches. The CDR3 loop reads CASSPYTGGVDGYTF. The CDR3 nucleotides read TGTGCCAGCTCACCCTACACAGGGGGGGTCGATGGCTACACCTTC.

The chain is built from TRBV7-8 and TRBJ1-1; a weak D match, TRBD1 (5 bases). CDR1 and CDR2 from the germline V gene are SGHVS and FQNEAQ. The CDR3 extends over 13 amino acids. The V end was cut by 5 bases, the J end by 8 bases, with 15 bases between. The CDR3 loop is CASSPVGGLEAFF. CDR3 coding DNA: TGTGCCAGCAGCCCCGTGGGGGGGTTAGAAGCTTTCTTT.

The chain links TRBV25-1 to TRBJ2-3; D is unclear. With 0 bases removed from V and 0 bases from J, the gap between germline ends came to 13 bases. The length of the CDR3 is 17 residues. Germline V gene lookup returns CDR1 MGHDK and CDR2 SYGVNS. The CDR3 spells CASSEYFGGSSTDTQYF. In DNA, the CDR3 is TGTGCCAGCAGTGAATACTTCGGCGGCTCTAGCACAGATACGCAGTATTTT.

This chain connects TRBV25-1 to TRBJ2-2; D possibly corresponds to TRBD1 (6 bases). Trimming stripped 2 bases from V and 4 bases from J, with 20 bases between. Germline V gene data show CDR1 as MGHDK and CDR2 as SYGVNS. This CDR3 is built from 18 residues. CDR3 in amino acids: CASSETNSYRVGTGELFF. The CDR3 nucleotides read TGTGCCAGCAGTGAAACCAACTCCTACAGGGTAGGCACCGGGGAGCTGTTTTTT.

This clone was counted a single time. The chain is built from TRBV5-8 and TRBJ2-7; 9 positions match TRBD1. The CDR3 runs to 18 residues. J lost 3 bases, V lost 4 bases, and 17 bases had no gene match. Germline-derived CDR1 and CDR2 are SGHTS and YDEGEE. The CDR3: CASSEFLPGQGTDYEQYF. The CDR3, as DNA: TGTGCCAGCAGCGAGTTCTTACCTGGACAGGGGACAGACTACGAGCAGTACTTC.

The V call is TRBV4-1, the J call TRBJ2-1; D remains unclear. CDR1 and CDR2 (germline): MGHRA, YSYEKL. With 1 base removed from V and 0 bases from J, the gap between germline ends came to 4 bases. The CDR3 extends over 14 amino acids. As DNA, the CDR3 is TGCGCCAGCAGCCAAGGATTCTCCTACAATGAGCAGTTCTTC. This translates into CASSQGFSYNEQFF.

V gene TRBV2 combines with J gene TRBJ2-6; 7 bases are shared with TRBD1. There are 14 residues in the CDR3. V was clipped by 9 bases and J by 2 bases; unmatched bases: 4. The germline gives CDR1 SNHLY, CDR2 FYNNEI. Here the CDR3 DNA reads TGTGCCAGACAGGGGATCGCTGGGGCCAACGTCCTGACTTTC. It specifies CARQGIAGANVLTF.

The CDR3 sequence is CASSDPHQETQYF. The CDR3 bases are TGTGCCAGCAGTGACCCCCACCAAGAGACCCAGTACTTC. V usage is TRBV6-1 and J usage is TRBJ2-5, with no clear D. Deletions cut 3 bases from V and 0 bases from J, with 5 bases between. The CDR3 extends over 13 amino acids. Per the germline V gene, CDR1 is MNHNS and CDR2 is SASEGT.

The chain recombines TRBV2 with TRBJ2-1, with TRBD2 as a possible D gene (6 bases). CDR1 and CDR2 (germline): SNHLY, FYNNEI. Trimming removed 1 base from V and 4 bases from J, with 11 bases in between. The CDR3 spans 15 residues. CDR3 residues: CASSEVETSYNEQFF. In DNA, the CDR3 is TGTGCCAGCAGTGAAGTTGAGACTAGTTACAATGAGCAGTTCTTC. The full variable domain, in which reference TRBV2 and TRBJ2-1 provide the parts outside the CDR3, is EPEVTQTPSHQVTQMGQEVILRCVPISNHLYFYWYRQILGQKVEFLVSFYNNEISEKSEIFDDQFSVERPDGSNFTLKIRSTKLEDSAMYFCASSEVETSYNEQFFGPGTRLTVL.

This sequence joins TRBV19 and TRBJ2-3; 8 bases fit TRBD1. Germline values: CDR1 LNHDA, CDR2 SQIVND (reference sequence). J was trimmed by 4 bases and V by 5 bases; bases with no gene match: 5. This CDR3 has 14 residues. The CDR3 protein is CASSGAGGSDTQYF. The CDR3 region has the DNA TGTGCCAGTAGTGGTGCAGGGGGCTCAGATACGCAGTATTTT.

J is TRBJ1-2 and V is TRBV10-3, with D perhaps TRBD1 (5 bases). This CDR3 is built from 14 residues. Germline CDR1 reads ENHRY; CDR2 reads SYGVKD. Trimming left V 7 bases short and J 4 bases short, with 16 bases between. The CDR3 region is CAITQIEGPYGYTF. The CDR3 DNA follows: TGTGCCATCACCCAAATAGAGGGACCCTATGGCTACACCTTC.

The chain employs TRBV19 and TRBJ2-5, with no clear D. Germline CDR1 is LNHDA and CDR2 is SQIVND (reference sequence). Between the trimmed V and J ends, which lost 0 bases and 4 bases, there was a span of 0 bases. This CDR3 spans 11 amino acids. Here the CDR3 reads CASSIEETQYF. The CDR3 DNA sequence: TGTGCCAGTAGTATAGAAGAGACCCAGTACTTC. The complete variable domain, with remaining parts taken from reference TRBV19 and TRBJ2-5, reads DGGITQSPKYLFRKEGQNVTLSCEQNLNHDAMYWYRQDPGQGLRLIYYSQIVNDFQKGDIAEGYSVSREKKESFPLTVTSAQKNPTAFYLCASSIEETQYFGPGTRLLVL.

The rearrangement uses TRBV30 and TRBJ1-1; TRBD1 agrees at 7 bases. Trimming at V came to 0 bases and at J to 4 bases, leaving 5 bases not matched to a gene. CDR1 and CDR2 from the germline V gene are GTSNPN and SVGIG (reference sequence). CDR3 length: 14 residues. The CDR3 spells CAWSVLEGATEAFF. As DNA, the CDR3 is TGTGCCTGGAGTGTACTCGAGGGGGCCACTGAAGCTTTCTTT.

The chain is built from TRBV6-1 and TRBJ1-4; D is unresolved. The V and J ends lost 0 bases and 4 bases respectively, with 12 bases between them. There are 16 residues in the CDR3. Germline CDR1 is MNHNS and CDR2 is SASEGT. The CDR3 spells CASSEAVLGINEKLFF. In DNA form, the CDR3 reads TGTGCCAGCAGTGAAGCGGTATTAGGGATTAATGAAAAACTGTTTTTT.

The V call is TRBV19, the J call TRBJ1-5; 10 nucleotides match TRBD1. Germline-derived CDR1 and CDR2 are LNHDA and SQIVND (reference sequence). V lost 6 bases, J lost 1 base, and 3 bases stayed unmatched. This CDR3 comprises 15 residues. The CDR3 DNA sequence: TGTGCCAGTAGGAGACAGGGGGCGAGCAATCAGCCCCAGCATTTT. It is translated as CASRRQGASNQPQHF.

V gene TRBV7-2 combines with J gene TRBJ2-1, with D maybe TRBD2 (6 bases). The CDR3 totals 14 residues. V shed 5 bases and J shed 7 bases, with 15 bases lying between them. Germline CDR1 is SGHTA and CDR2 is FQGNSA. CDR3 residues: CASSNAGRANEQFF. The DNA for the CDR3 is TGTGCCAGCAGCAACGCCGGGAGAGCTAATGAGCAGTTCTTC. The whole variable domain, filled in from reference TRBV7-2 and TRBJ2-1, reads GAGVSQSPSNKVTEKGKDVELRCDPISGHTALYWYRQSLGQGLEFLIYFQGNSAPDKSGLPSDRFSAERTGGSVSTLTIQRTQQEDSAVYLCASSNAGRANEQFFGPGTRLTVL.

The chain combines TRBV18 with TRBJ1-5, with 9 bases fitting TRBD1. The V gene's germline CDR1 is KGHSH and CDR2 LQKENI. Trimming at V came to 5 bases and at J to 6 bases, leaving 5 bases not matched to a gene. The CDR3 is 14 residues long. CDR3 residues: CASSTQGAGQPQHF. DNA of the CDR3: TGTGCCAGCTCAACACAGGGGGCAGGTCAGCCCCAGCATTTT.

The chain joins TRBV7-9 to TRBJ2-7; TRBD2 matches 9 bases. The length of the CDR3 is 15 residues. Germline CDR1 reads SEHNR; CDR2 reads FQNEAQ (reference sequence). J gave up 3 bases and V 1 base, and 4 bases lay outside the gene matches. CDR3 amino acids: CASSLGLAGYYEQYF. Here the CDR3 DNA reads TGTGCCAGCAGCTTAGGTCTAGCGGGGTACTACGAGCAGTACTTC.

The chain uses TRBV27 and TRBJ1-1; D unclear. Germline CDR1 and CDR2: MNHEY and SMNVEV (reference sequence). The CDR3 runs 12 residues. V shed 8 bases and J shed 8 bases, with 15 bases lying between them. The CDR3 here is CASALPYREAFF. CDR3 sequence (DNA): TGTGCCAGCGCCCTCCCGTATCGGGAAGCTTTCTTT.

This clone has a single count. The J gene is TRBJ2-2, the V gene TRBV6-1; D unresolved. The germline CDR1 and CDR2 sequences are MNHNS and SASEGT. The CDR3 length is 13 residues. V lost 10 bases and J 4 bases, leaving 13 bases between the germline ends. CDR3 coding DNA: TGTGCCATTTCCGTCGAATTCACCGGGGAGCTGTTTTTT. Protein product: CAISVEFTGELFF.

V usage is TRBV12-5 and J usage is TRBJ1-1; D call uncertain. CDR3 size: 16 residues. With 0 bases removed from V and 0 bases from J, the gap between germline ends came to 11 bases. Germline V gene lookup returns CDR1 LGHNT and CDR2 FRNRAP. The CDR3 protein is CASGLVLGLMNTEAFF. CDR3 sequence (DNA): TGTGCTAGTGGTTTGGTACTAGGGCTCATGAACACTGAAGCTTTCTTT.

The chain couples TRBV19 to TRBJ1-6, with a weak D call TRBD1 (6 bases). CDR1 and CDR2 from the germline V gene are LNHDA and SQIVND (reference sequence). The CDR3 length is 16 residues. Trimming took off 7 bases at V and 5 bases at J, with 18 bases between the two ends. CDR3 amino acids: CASTSTGAQNNSPLHF. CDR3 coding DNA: TGTGCCAGTACCTCGACGGGGGCGCAGAATAATTCACCCCTCCACTTT.